The T cell receptor beta chain described here comes from a study of CD8 T cells in ankylosing spondylitis. Trimming took off 4 bases at V and 6 bases at J, with 24 bases between the two ends. Per the germline V gene, CDR1 is DFQATT and CDR2 is SNEGSKA (reference sequence). The CDR3 extends over 16 amino acids. Each TCR beta library was made by quantitative 5'-RACE that incorporated molecular barcodes. TCRdb called the 5' RACE reads again in MiXCR, with one record for every CDR3 protein. The sample lists approximately 250,000 distinct CDR3 sequences, 30% to 35% occurring once. The sequence derives from a male donor with ankylosing spondylitis or in good health (not recorded which). The sample consisted of blood, either unsorted or a sorted T cell fraction (not recorded which). The chain is built from TRBV20-1 and TRBJ2-5; D is undetermined. The CDR3 DNA reads as TGCAGTGCTACCGATACGCCTGGATCTAATGGGAAGACCCAGTACTTC. Translated, it gives CSATDTPGSNGKTQYF.